The entry that follows covers one T cell receptor beta chain sequence. This specimen belongs to a study of blood T cell repertoires in COVID-19. Turning to the study itself: From the United States, Italy and Spain came samples of acute and convalescent COVID-19.

Profiling relied on immunoSEQ multiplex PCR, and the TCRdb table lists in-frame clones only, not all of them. In the table there are 300,000 to 350,000 clones, 91% of which are singletons. The germline CDR1 and CDR2 sequences are KGHDR and SFDVKD. With V trimmed by 4 bases and J by 12 bases, 11 bases remained unmatched. There are 14 residues in the CDR3. The specimen was peripheral blood. V gene TRBV24-1 combines with J gene TRBJ2-4; TRBD1 matches at 7 bases. The source of this sequence is a woman aged 18-29 years who had recovered from COVID-19. This chain's CDR3 is CATSDRTGADSQYF. DNA for the CDR3: TGTGCCACCAGTGACCGGACAGGAGCGGATAGTCAGTACTTC.